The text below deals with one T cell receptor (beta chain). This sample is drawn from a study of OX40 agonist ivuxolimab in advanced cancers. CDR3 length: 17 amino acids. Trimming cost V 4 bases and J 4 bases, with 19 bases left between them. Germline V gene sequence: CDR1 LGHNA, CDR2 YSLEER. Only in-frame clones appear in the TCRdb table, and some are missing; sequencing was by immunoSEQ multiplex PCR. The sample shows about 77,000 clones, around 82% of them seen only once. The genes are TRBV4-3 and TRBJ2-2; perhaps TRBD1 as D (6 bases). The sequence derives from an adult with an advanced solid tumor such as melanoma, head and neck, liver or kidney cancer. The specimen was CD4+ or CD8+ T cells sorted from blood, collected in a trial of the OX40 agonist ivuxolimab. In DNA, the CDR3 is TGCGCCAGCAGCCTTCGTAGAGGGGCAGGGGTCACCGGGGAGCTGTTTTTT. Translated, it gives CASSLRRGAGVTGELFF.